Below are 9 T cell receptor beta chains sequenced from a single sample in a study of shared clonotypes between healthy human individuals (dated by TCRdb to 2018 to 2021). Libraries were constructed by the immunoSEQ multiplex PCR assay. This is the immuneACCESS table as TCRdb keeps it, with only in-frame sequences that have V and J called. A part of the clones is gone; compared with another copy, unresolved V genes explain less than half, and the rest is unexplained. Counted in this sample were more than 1,200,000 clones; less than 99% of them appeared once. The top ten constitute around 0.33% of the sample. The sequenced sample was naive CD4+ T cells sorted from blood. The cell subset or site label of this sample denotes: CD45RA+ positively selected. The source is a man aged 25-45 years in good health.

This chain joins TRBV7-6 and TRBJ2-3, with D perhaps TRBD1 (6 bases). CDR3 size: 13 residues. CDR1 SGHVS and CDR2 FNYEAQ come from the germline V gene. The V end lost 5 bases, the J end lost 7 bases, and 13 bases lay between the germline ends. The CDR3 loop reads CASSGLQGYTQYF. Here the CDR3 DNA reads TGTGCCAGCAGCGGGCTGCAGGGGTATACGCAGTATTTT.

The genes are TRBV18 and TRBJ1-5; 10 bases match TRBD1. V shed 5 bases and J 4 bases; nucleotides not matched to a gene: 2. Germline lookup yields CDR1 KGHSH and CDR2 LQKENI. The CDR3 consists of 14 residues. CDR3: CASSRDRGNQPQHF. CDR3 sequence (DNA): TGTGCCAGCTCAAGGGACAGGGGAAATCAGCCCCAGCATTTT.

CDR3 region: CASSIEFEEQFF. In DNA, the CDR3 is TGTGCCAGTAGTATTGAATTTGAGGAGCAGTTCTTC. The rearrangement uses TRBV19 and TRBJ2-1; D remains ambiguous. V was cut by 3 bases and J by 10 bases, with 10 bases left in between. CDR1 and CDR2 from the germline V gene are LNHDA and SQIVND (reference sequence). The CDR3 length is 12 residues.

The genes are TRBV7-2 and TRBJ1-3; 10 bases line up with TRBD1. The germline V gene has CDR1 SGHTA and CDR2 FQGNSA. The CDR3 loop spans 16 amino acids. V gave up 5 bases and J gave up 2 bases; unmatched junction bases: 6. The CDR3 DNA reads TGTGCCAGCAGCGAAAGACAGGGGGCGGCTGGAAACACCATATATTTT. Protein product: CASSERQGAAGNTIYF.

The rearrangement uses TRBV10-1 and TRBJ2-4; D unclear. The V end was cut by 8 bases, the J end by 9 bases, with 17 bases between. Per germline, CDR1 WNHNN and CDR2 SYGVQD (reference sequence). CDR3 length: 13 amino acids. CDR3 sequence (DNA): TGCGCCAGCCGCGACGGGCTTTCGGGCATTCAGTACTTC. The encoded protein is CASRDGLSGIQYF.

The rearrangement links TRBV5-1 to TRBJ1-2, with D uncertain. CDR3 size: 14 residues. The V and J ends lost 0 bases and 5 bases respectively, with 11 bases between them. The germline gives CDR1 SGHRS, CDR2 YFSETQ. The CDR3 here is CASSLGQELYGYTF. CDR3 bases: TGCGCCAGCAGCTTGGGACAAGAACTATATGGCTACACCTTC.

In DNA form, the CDR3 reads TGTGCCAGCAGTCAGACGGGGACAGGCATTCAGTACTTC. Protein sequence: CASSQTGTGIQYF. The rearrangement joins TRBV7-2 to TRBJ2-4, with 8 bases aligning to TRBD1. This CDR3 spans 13 amino acids. V was pared by 6 bases and J by 9 bases, with 7 bases of the junction left unmatched. The germline V gene has CDR1 SGHTA and CDR2 FQGNSA. Full variable domain (remainder filled in from reference TRBV7-2 and TRBJ2-4): GAGVSQSPSNKVTEKGKDVELRCDPISGHTALYWYRQSLGQGLEFLIYFQGNSAPDKSGLPSDRFSAERTGGSVSTLTIQRTQQEDSAVYLCASSQTGTGIQYFGAGTRLSVL.

The V gene is TRBV9, the J gene TRBJ1-1; perhaps TRBD1 as D (6 bases). There are 14 residues in the CDR3. Trimming took 4 bases from V and 4 from J, leaving 14 bases between them. Germline CDR1 and CDR2: SGDLS and YYNGEE. The CDR3, as DNA: TGTGCCAGCAGCTCCCAGGGGAAGGGCACTGAAGCTTTCTTT. This encodes CASSSQGKGTEAFF.

This clone was detected only once. This chain joins TRBV10-3 and TRBJ2-7; D unclear. The ends were cut back, 0 bases at V and 2 bases at J, with 8 bases in the middle. Germline lookup yields CDR1 ENHRY and CDR2 SYGVKD. The CDR3 is 14 residues long. The CDR3 DNA is TGTGCCATCAGTGAGTCGCTGAGGACCTACGAGCAGTACTTC. This sequence encodes CAISESLRTYEQYF.